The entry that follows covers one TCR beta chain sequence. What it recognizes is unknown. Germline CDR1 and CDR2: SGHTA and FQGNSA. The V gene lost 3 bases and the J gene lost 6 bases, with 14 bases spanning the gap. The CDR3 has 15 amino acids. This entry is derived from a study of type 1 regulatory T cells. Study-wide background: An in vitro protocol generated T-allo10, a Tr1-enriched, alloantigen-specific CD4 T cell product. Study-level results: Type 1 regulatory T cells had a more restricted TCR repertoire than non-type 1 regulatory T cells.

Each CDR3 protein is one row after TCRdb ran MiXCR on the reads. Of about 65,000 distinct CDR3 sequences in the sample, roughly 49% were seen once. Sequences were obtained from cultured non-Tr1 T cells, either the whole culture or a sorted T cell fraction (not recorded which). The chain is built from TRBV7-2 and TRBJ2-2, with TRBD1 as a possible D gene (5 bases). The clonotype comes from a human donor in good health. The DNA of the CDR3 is TGTGCCAGCAGCTTGGGGCAGGGTGGTCCCGGGGAGCTGTTTTTT. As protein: CASSLGQGGPGELFF.